The rows below give T cell receptor beta chains drawn from one sample of a study of CD8 T cells in Susac syndrome. TCRdb re-analysed the immunoSEQ multiplex PCR reads in MiXCR, keeping a single row per CDR3 protein. The sample lists some 180,000 distinct CDR3 sequences, roughly 95% occurring once. Sequences were obtained from CD4+ T cells from PBMCs. These receptor sequences come from a human donor in good health. Each CDR3 is given with its conserved first and last residue. The D gene is left open where the match is weak. Rows give clone size only sometimes, using once, few, many, or a class for an expanded clone.

v_call: TRBV20-1; j_call: TRBJ1-2; d_call: TRBD1; clone_size: -; cdr3_nt: TGCAGTGCTTGGACAGGGGGAGGTTTTGGCTACACCTTC; cdr3_aa: CSAWTGGGFGYTF
v_call: TRBV6-5; j_call: TRBJ2-1; d_call: -; clone_size: -; cdr3_nt: TGTGCCAGCAGCCCCCCGGATGGCTCCTACAATGAGCAGTTCTTC; cdr3_aa: CASSPPDGSYNEQFF
v_call: TRBV12-3/TRBV12-4; j_call: TRBJ2-4; d_call: -; clone_size: -; cdr3_nt: TGTGCCAGCATCTCGGACACCGGGGCCCAGTACTTC; cdr3_aa: CASISDTGAQYF
v_call: TRBV7-2; j_call: TRBJ2-3; d_call: -; clone_size: -; cdr3_nt: TGTGCCAGCAGCTTGGAAGGAGATACGCAGTATTTT; cdr3_aa: CASSLEGDTQYF
v_call: TRBV20-1; j_call: TRBJ2-3; d_call: TRBD2; clone_size: -; cdr3_nt: TGCAGTGCTTCGGTACTAGCGGGAGGTACCACAGATACGCAGTATTTT; cdr3_aa: CSASVLAGGTTDTQYF
v_call: TRBV7-2; j_call: TRBJ2-3; d_call: TRBD2; clone_size: -; cdr3_nt: TGTGCCAGCATCCTGACTAGCGTCACAGATACGCAGTATTTT; cdr3_aa: CASILTSVTDTQYF
v_call: TRBV29-1; j_call: TRBJ2-1; d_call: -; clone_size: -; cdr3_nt: TGCAGCGTTGGGTCGGGTATCCGCTACAATGAGCAGTTCTTC; cdr3_aa: CSVGSGIRYNEQFF
v_call: TRBV25-1; j_call: TRBJ2-1; d_call: -; clone_size: once; cdr3_nt: TGTGCCAGCAGCTCCAACCGGGACAAACTCTACAATGAGCAGTTCTTC; cdr3_aa: CASSSNRDKLYNEQFF
v_call: TRBV29-1; j_call: TRBJ2-1; d_call: -; clone_size: -; cdr3_nt: TGCAGCGTTGATTTCTCCCTCTCCTACAATGAGCAGTTCTTC; cdr3_aa: CSVDFSLSYNEQFF
v_call: TRBV25-1; j_call: TRBJ2-5; d_call: -; clone_size: -; cdr3_nt: TGTGCCAGCAGTGAATTTGGCCAAGAGACCCAGTACTTC; cdr3_aa: CASSEFGQETQYF
v_call: TRBV20-1; j_call: TRBJ1-2; d_call: -; clone_size: -; cdr3_nt: TGCAGTGCTCGTCGGGGGAACTATGGCTACACCTTC; cdr3_aa: CSARRGNYGYTF
v_call: TRBV20-1; j_call: TRBJ2-3; d_call: TRBD2; clone_size: -; cdr3_nt: TGCAGTGCTAGATCCCCCACTAGCGGGAGGAGCACAGATACGCAGTATTTT; cdr3_aa: CSARSPTSGRSTDTQYF
v_call: TRBV29-1; j_call: TRBJ1-2; d_call: -; clone_size: -; cdr3_nt: TGCAGCGTTGATCTGTCGGATCGAGGAAGTGGCTACACCTTC; cdr3_aa: CSVDLSDRGSGYTF
v_call: TRBV4-3; j_call: TRBJ2-7; d_call: TRBD1; clone_size: -; cdr3_nt: TGCGCCAGCAGCCAAGAGGTGACAGGGACCTACGAGCAGTACTTC; cdr3_aa: CASSQEVTGTYEQYF
v_call: TRBV7-9; j_call: TRBJ1-5; d_call: -; clone_size: -; cdr3_nt: TGTGCCAGCAGCTTAGCCACCAGGGGAATCCAGCCCCAGCATTTT; cdr3_aa: CASSLATRGIQPQHF
v_call: TRBV28; j_call: TRBJ2-6; d_call: -; clone_size: -; cdr3_nt: TGTGCCAGCAGTTTAGTCTCGCGCTCTGGGGCCAACGTCCTGACTTTC; cdr3_aa: CASSLVSRSGANVLTF
v_call: TRBV19; j_call: TRBJ2-2; d_call: -; clone_size: -; cdr3_nt: TGTGCCAGTAGTATAGATCTTGTGAGCACCGGGGAGCTGTTTTTT; cdr3_aa: CASSIDLVSTGELFF
v_call: TRBV25-1; j_call: TRBJ2-5; d_call: -; clone_size: -; cdr3_nt: TGTGCCAGCAGTGAGGACAGCCTGATTCAAGAGACCCAGTACTTC; cdr3_aa: CASSEDSLIQETQYF
v_call: TRBV29-1; j_call: TRBJ2-5; d_call: -; clone_size: -; cdr3_nt: TGCAGCGTTGGAGGGGGGAGAGGCCTAATTGCAGGAGAGACCCAGTACTTC; cdr3_aa: CSVGGGRGLIAGETQYF
v_call: TRBV27; j_call: TRBJ1-2; d_call: TRBD1; clone_size: -; cdr3_nt: TGTGCCAGCAGACCAACGGGACAGGGGGCCCATAACACCTTC; cdr3_aa: CASRPTGQGAHNTF
v_call: TRBV20-1; j_call: TRBJ2-5; d_call: TRBD1; clone_size: -; cdr3_nt: TGCAGTGCTGCGGACAGGGGAGATTCAGAGACCCAGTACTTC; cdr3_aa: CSAADRGDSETQYF
v_call: TRBV20-1; j_call: TRBJ2-5; d_call: -; clone_size: -; cdr3_nt: TGCAGTGCTATCGGGGTAGCGGTAGGCCAAGAGACCCAGTACTTC; cdr3_aa: CSAIGVAVGQETQYF
v_call: TRBV19; j_call: TRBJ2-1; d_call: TRBD2; clone_size: -; cdr3_nt: TGTGCCAGTACTCTAGCGGGAGTTTTCAATGAGCAGTTCTTC; cdr3_aa: CASTLAGVFNEQFF
v_call: TRBV11-3; j_call: TRBJ2-1; d_call: TRBD1; clone_size: -; cdr3_nt: TGTGCCAGCAGCTTAGATCGCGGTTTGTCAGGGGGCAATGAGCAGTTCTTC; cdr3_aa: CASSLDRGLSGGNEQFF
v_call: TRBV20-1; j_call: TRBJ2-7; d_call: TRBD2; clone_size: -; cdr3_nt: TGCAGTGCTAGACTAGCGGGCACCTACGAGCAGTACTTC; cdr3_aa: CSARLAGTYEQYF
v_call: TRBV15; j_call: TRBJ2-3; d_call: -; clone_size: -; cdr3_nt: TGTGCCACCAGCAGGGCAGGGTATTCAGATACGCAGTATTTT; cdr3_aa: CATSRAGYSDTQYF
v_call: TRBV13; j_call: TRBJ2-1; d_call: -; clone_size: -; cdr3_nt: TGTGCCAGCAGCTTAGAGGAGGGCGGTGAGCAGTTCTTC; cdr3_aa: CASSLEEGGEQFF
v_call: TRBV7-2; j_call: TRBJ1-2; d_call: TRBD1; clone_size: -; cdr3_nt: TGTGCCAGCAGTCGGACAGGGGAGAGCGATGGCTACACCTTC; cdr3_aa: CASSRTGESDGYTF
v_call: TRBV29-1; j_call: TRBJ2-3; d_call: -; clone_size: once; cdr3_nt: TGCAGCGTTGAACAAAGCACAGATACGCAGTATTTT; cdr3_aa: CSVEQSTDTQYF
v_call: TRBV6-2/TRBV6-3; j_call: TRBJ2-2; d_call: TRBD2; clone_size: -; cdr3_nt: TGTGCCAGCAGTTATGCGGGAGTACAGGCCGGGGAGCTGTTTTTT; cdr3_aa: CASSYAGVQAGELFF
v_call: TRBV7-9; j_call: TRBJ2-1; d_call: -; clone_size: -; cdr3_nt: TGTGCCAGCAGCTTAGCGCAACTAGTCAATGAGCAGTTCTTC; cdr3_aa: CASSLAQLVNEQFF
v_call: TRBV20-1; j_call: TRBJ2-2; d_call: -; clone_size: -; cdr3_nt: TGCAGTTACCAAAGCGGTTCGAACACCGGGGAGCTGTTTTTT; cdr3_aa: CSYQSGSNTGELFF
v_call: TRBV9; j_call: TRBJ1-2; d_call: -; clone_size: -; cdr3_nt: TGTGCCAGCAGCGCGGGCCCTAACTATGGCTACACCTTC; cdr3_aa: CASSAGPNYGYTF
v_call: TRBV7-2; j_call: TRBJ1-1; d_call: -; clone_size: -; cdr3_nt: TGTGCCAGCAGCTTACGGGGGGGCACTGAAGCTTTCTTT; cdr3_aa: CASSLRGGTEAFF
v_call: TRBV30; j_call: TRBJ1-3; d_call: -; clone_size: -; cdr3_nt: TGTGCCTGGAGTATGGTCTCTGGAAACACCATATATTTT; cdr3_aa: CAWSMVSGNTIYF
v_call: TRBV30; j_call: TRBJ1-3; d_call: TRBD1; clone_size: -; cdr3_nt: TGTGCCTGGGACAGGGTGTCGGACACCATATATTTT; cdr3_aa: CAWDRVSDTIYF
v_call: TRBV29-1; j_call: TRBJ2-3; d_call: -; clone_size: -; cdr3_nt: TGCAGCGTTGAGTCAGTAGCGGAGCGTACGCAGTATTTT; cdr3_aa: CSVESVAERTQYF
v_call: TRBV29-1; j_call: TRBJ2-3; d_call: -; clone_size: -; cdr3_nt: TGCAGCGTTGCTATCAGGGGCCCCGGCACAGATACGCAGTATTTT; cdr3_aa: CSVAIRGPGTDTQYF
v_call: TRBV10-2; j_call: TRBJ1-1; d_call: -; clone_size: -; cdr3_nt: TGCGCCAGCAGGGGTGCAGGGAACACTGAAGCTTTCTTT; cdr3_aa: CASRGAGNTEAFF
v_call: TRBV15; j_call: TRBJ2-7; d_call: -; clone_size: once; cdr3_nt: TGTGCCACCAGCAGAGATCAGGTTAGCACCTACGAGCAGTACTTC; cdr3_aa: CATSRDQVSTYEQYF
v_call: TRBV29-1; j_call: TRBJ2-3; d_call: TRBD2; clone_size: -; cdr3_nt: TGCAGCGTTGAAGTTGGGACTAGCACGTCAGATACGCAGTATTTT; cdr3_aa: CSVEVGTSTSDTQYF
v_call: TRBV4-2; j_call: TRBJ2-7; d_call: TRBD1; clone_size: -; cdr3_nt: TGTGCCAGCAGCCAGGACAGGGGGCCCTACGAGCAGTACTTC; cdr3_aa: CASSQDRGPYEQYF
v_call: TRBV15; j_call: TRBJ1-1; d_call: -; clone_size: -; cdr3_nt: TGTGCCACCAGCAGAATGTTGGCGAACACTGAAGCTTTCTTT; cdr3_aa: CATSRMLANTEAFF
v_call: TRBV18; j_call: TRBJ2-5; d_call: TRBD1; clone_size: -; cdr3_nt: TGTGCCAGCTCACAGGACAGGGGCCAAGAGACCCAGTACTTC; cdr3_aa: CASSQDRGQETQYF
v_call: TRBV29-1; j_call: TRBJ2-1; d_call: -; clone_size: -; cdr3_nt: TGCAGCGTACCTACGCTCGGGGTTCGTCAGGAGCGCCTAGGGCTGTTCTTC; cdr3_aa: CSVPTLGVRQERLGLFF
v_call: TRBV4-3; j_call: TRBJ2-2; d_call: -; clone_size: -; cdr3_nt: TGCGCCAGCAGCCAGGATCTCACAAGAACTGGGGAGCTGTTTTTT; cdr3_aa: CASSQDLTRTGELFF
v_call: TRBV30; j_call: TRBJ2-1; d_call: -; clone_size: -; cdr3_nt: TGTGCCTGGAGTGGGTATGGACTCTACAATGAGCAGTTCTTC; cdr3_aa: CAWSGYGLYNEQFF
v_call: TRBV25-1; j_call: TRBJ2-5; d_call: TRBD2; clone_size: -; cdr3_nt: TGTGCCAGCAGTGCCCGGGGAGGGAGGGAGACCCAGTACTTC; cdr3_aa: CASSARGGRETQYF
v_call: TRBV6-5; j_call: TRBJ2-3; d_call: TRBD1; clone_size: -; cdr3_nt: TGTGCCAGCAGTTACACAGGACAGGGAGGTGTTACGCAGTATTTT; cdr3_aa: CASSYTGQGGVTQYF
v_call: TRBV29-1; j_call: TRBJ2-7; d_call: TRBD2; clone_size: -; cdr3_nt: TGCAGCGTTGGAATAGGACTAGCGGGAGTCGAGCAGTACTTC; cdr3_aa: CSVGIGLAGVEQYF
v_call: TRBV20-1; j_call: TRBJ2-1; d_call: -; clone_size: -; cdr3_nt: TGCAGCCAGACAGTATACAATGAGCAGTTCTTC; cdr3_aa: CSQTVYNEQFF
v_call: TRBV29-1; j_call: TRBJ2-1; d_call: TRBD1; clone_size: -; cdr3_nt: TGCAGCGTCGTCAGGGGGTTTTCCTACAATGAGCAGTTCTTC; cdr3_aa: CSVVRGFSYNEQFF
v_call: TRBV29-1; j_call: TRBJ1-1; d_call: -; clone_size: -; cdr3_nt: TGCAGCGCCGAGAGGGGGGTGAACACTGAAGCTTTCTTT; cdr3_aa: CSAERGVNTEAFF
v_call: TRBV9; j_call: TRBJ1-1; d_call: -; clone_size: -; cdr3_nt: TGTGCCAGCAGCCGACGCTGGACGGAGAACACTGAAGCTTTCTTT; cdr3_aa: CASSRRWTENTEAFF
v_call: TRBV19; j_call: TRBJ2-7; d_call: -; clone_size: -; cdr3_nt: TGTGCCAGTAGTCCGCGGCCACCGGGGGAGCAGTACTTC; cdr3_aa: CASSPRPPGEQYF
v_call: TRBV20-1; j_call: TRBJ2-1; d_call: -; clone_size: once; cdr3_nt: TGCAGTGCCTCCACGACTAGGAATGAGCAGTTCTTC; cdr3_aa: CSASTTRNEQFF
v_call: TRBV7-9; j_call: TRBJ1-5; d_call: -; clone_size: -; cdr3_nt: TGTGCCAGCAGCCTTAGTCGTGGAGGGAATCAGCCCCAGCATTTT; cdr3_aa: CASSLSRGGNQPQHF
v_call: TRBV29-1; j_call: TRBJ1-2; d_call: -; clone_size: -; cdr3_nt: TGCAGCGTTGAGTGGCAGGGAACCCACTACACCTTC; cdr3_aa: CSVEWQGTHYTF
v_call: TRBV25-1; j_call: TRBJ2-3; d_call: -; clone_size: -; cdr3_nt: TGTGCCAGCAGTGCGCCGGGACTGGTTGCAGATGCTGCAGATACGCAGTATTTT; cdr3_aa: CASSAPGLVADAADTQYF